The T cell receptor beta chain under discussion was sequenced for a study of T cell clusters in autoimmune cytopenias (dated by TCRdb to between 2019 and 2020). Describing the broader study: The median TRB sequencing depth was just over 50,000 reads per sample, and the median number of distinct TRB clonotypes was a few thousand per sample. The goal of the study was to find out whether patients with autoimmune cytopenia have a disease-specific immune repertoire signature that could be used as a blood-based biomarker. In autoimmune cytopenia patients, peripheral blood TRB and IGH repertoires were sequenced during active disease and over treatment follow-up, together with healthy, CLL and autoimmune hepatitis controls.

There are 14 amino acids in the CDR3, from cysteine to phenylalanine inclusive. DNA is not recorded here. From a lookup of the germline V gene (reference sequence), CDR1 and CDR2 are LNHDA and SQIVND. On this clonotype: Its antigen is not yet known.

Broad study findings and their caveats: The TRB repertoire shifts, including less even repertoires in secondary cytopenia and CLL, mostly reflected lymphoma bias and not autoimmunity. The cluster-lack signature was not observed for secondary cytopenia versus CLL, as the signature was apparently masked by the dominant lymphoma-associated repertoire. The T cell clusters were defined in silico only, and their functional role remained to be validated experimentally. Approximately 3-fold more exclusive TRB clusters were observed in healthy donors than in active autoimmune hepatitis patients, consistent with an autoimmunity-wide signature. GLIPH results suggested that primary autoimmune cytopenia patients were missing physiological T cell clusters, with 50 to 55 clusters found only in healthy donors compared with about 16 found only in patients.

TRB amplification used roughly 0.25 ug of peripheral blood genomic DNA, tens of thousands of genome equivalents, per sample. Multiplex PCR with a touch-down protocol amplified TRB rearrangements, with the TRB-A and TRB-B primer pools combined in a single tube. Illumina adapters and sample indices were attached to the amplicons through two consecutive PCR reactions using Phusion HS II polymerase. The amplicons were gel-purified using the NucleoSpin Gel and PCR Clean-up kit, after which quantification was performed by Qubit and quality was checked on an Agilent 2100 Bioanalyzer. Libraries were sequenced on an Illumina MiSeq using 600-cycle, single-indexed, paired-end runs. For the original study's pipeline: MiXCR version 2.1.12 with the default MiXCR reference library was used to align and assemble TRB reads. A clone was defined by each unique CDR3 nucleotide sequence, and analysis was restricted to productive sequences with at least two reads. Repertoire diversity was assessed by alpha-parameterized diversity profiles (alpha 0 to 5), including Shannon (alpha 1) and Simpson (alpha 2) indices, computed with an R script. The tcR package was used to compute combinatorial TRB VJ usage, and cohorts were compared on this usage by principal component analysis with ade4. GLIPH clustering of TCRbeta CDR3s was carried out on cohort pairs matched by age and read depth, and cluster frequencies were compared by Wilcoxon test. Once TCRdb had reprocessed the reads, it stored one entry per CDR3 protein sequence and supplied no DNA. In this record, the V and J calls reflect TCRdb's handling and not the investigators' own analysis. The sample table on file contains around 4,000 distinct CDR3 sequences. Of the sample, 15% falls within the top ten clones.

The sequencing sample was made of peripheral blood. This receptor was taken from a human donor with an autoimmune cytopenia or autoimmune hepatitis (not recorded which). The sequence joins TRBV19 to TRBJ2-3. For the CDR3, the sequence is CATSALSSTDTQYF.